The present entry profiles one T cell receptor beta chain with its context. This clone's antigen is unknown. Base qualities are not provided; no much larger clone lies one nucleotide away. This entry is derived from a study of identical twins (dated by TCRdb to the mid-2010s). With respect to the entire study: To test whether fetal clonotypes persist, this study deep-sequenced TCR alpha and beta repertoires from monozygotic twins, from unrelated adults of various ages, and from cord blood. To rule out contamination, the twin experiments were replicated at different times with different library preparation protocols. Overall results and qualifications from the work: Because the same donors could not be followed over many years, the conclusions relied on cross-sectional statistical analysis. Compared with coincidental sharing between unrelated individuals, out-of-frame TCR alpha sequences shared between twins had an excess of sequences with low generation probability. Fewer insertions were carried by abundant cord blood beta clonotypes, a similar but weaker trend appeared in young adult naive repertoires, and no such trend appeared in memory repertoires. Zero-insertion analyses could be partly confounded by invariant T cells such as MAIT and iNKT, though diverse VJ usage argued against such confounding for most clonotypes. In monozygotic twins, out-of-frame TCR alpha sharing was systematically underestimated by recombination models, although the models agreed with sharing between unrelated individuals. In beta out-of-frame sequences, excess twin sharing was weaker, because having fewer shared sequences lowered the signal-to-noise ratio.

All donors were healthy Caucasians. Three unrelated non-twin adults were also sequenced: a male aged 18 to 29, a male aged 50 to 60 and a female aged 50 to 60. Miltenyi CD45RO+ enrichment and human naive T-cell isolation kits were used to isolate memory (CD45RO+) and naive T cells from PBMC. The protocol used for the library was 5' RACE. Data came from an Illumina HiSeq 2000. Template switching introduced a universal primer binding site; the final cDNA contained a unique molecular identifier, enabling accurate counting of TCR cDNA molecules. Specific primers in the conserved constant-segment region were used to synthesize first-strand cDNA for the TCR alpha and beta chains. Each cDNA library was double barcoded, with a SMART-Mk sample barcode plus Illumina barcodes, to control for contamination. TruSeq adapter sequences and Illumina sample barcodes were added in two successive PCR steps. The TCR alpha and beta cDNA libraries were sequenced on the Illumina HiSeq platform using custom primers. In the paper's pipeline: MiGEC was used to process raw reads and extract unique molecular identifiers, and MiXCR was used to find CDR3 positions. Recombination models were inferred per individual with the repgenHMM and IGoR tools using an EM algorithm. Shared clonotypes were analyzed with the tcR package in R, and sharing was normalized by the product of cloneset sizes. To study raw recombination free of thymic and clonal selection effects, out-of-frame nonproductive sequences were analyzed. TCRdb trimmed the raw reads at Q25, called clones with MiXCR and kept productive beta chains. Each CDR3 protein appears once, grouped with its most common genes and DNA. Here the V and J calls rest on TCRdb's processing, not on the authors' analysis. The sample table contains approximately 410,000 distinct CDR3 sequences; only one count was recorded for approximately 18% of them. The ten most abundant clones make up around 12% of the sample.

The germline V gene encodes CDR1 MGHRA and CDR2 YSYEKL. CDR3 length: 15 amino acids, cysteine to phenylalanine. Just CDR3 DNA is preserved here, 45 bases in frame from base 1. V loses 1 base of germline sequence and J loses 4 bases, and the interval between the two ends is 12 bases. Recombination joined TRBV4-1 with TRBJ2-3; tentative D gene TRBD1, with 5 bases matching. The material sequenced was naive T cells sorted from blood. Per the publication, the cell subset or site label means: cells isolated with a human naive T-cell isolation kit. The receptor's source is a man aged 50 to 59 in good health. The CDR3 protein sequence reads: CASSQVGAPADTQYF. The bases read TGCGCCAGCAGCCAAGTTGGGGCCCCAGCAGATACGCAGTATTTT.